A single sample gave rise to the 9 T cell receptor beta chains below, sequenced in a study of cytomegalovirus exposure and HLA in healthy donors. 13 Jbeta primers and 60 Vbeta primers were used for the PCR. Clones were read by immunoSEQ multiplex PCR, and TCRdb kept only the in-frame ones, dropping some. The table includes roughly 180,000 clones, about three quarters detected once. Specimen: PBMCs. Receptors originate from a woman aged 55-70 years in good health and CMV-seropositive.

V usage is TRBV5-6 and J usage is TRBJ2-1; TRBD2 matches at 10 bases. CDR1 and CDR2 (germline): SGHDT, YYEEEE. The CDR3 covers 17 residues. The V segment lost 6 bases and the J segment 15 bases; nucleotides outside the gene matches: 24. CDR3 bases: TGTGCCAGCAACCCCCGAGCGGGGTCTAGCGGGGGCCGCGGGAGGTTCTTC. Translation: CASNPRAGSSGGRGRFF.

The chain has TRBV28 and TRBJ2-1; D is perhaps TRBD2 (5 bases). Trimming took 7 bases from V and 2 from J, leaving 12 bases between them. The CDR3 length is 14 residues. Germline V gene data show CDR1 as MDHEN and CDR2 as SYDVKM. CDR3 sequence (DNA): TGTGCCAGCACTCTAGCTACAGCCTACAATGAGCAGTTCTTC. Translation gives CASTLATAYNEQFF.

This CDR3 reads CASSLGGLAGQTSTDTQYF. The CDR3 DNA reads TGTGCCAGCAGCTTAGGAGGTCTAGCGGGACAGACTAGCACAGATACGCAGTATTTT. The J gene is TRBJ2-3, the V gene TRBV13; 9 bases align to TRBD2. After removal of 0 bases from V and 0 bases from J, the junction contained 10 bases not matched to a gene. This CDR3 spans 19 amino acids. The germline V gene encodes CDR1 PRHDT and CDR2 FYEKMQ (reference sequence).

This clone was seen a handful of times. V usage is TRBV19 and J usage is TRBJ2-5, with unresolved D. CDR3 length: 14 amino acids. Trimming shortened V by 2 bases and J by 5 bases, and 12 bases separated the two germline ends. In germline, CDR1 is LNHDA, CDR2 SQIVND (reference sequence). The CDR3 nucleotides are TGTGCCAGTAGTATAACCCCGCTATGGGAGACCCAGTACTTC. Its translation: CASSITPLWETQYF.

The rearrangement links TRBV6-6 to TRBJ1-2; 8 positions match TRBD1. The germline V gene has CDR1 MNHNY and CDR2 SVGAGI (reference sequence). The CDR3 consists of 14 residues. Trimming removed 9 bases from V and 3 bases from J; junction bases left unmatched: 9. CDR3 sequence (DNA): TGTGCCAGTTCTAATCAACAGGGGGACTATGGCTACACCTTC. It translates to CASSNQQGDYGYTF.

The chain uses TRBV6-5 and TRBJ1-1; D is ambiguous. There are 13 residues in the CDR3. The germline gives CDR1 MNHEY, CDR2 SVGAGI. Trimming left V 3 bases short and J 1 base short, with 6 bases between. The CDR3 DNA is TGTGCCAGCAGTTATAGCCAGAACACTGAAGCTTTCTTT. The encoded protein is CASSYSQNTEAFF.

V usage is TRBV7-3 and J usage is TRBJ2-7; TRBD1 agrees at 7 bases. V was clipped by 2 bases and J by 1 base; unmatched bases: 5. The V gene's germline CDR1 is SGHTA and CDR2 FQGTGA. The CDR3 extends over 15 amino acids. In DNA form, the CDR3 reads TGTGCCAGCAGCTTAGGTTCGGGACAGTCCTACGAGCAGTACTTC. Protein product: CASSLGSGQSYEQYF.

The genes are TRBV29-1 and TRBJ2-7, with TRBD1 matching 10 bases. V dropped 3 bases and J dropped 5; count of bases not matched to a gene: 4. The CDR3 has 13 residues. Germline CDR1 and CDR2: SQVTM and ANQGSEA. CDR3 sequence: CSVEGQGFDEQYF. CDR3 in DNA: TGCAGCGTTGAGGGACAGGGGTTCGACGAGCAGTACTTC.

The chain uses TRBV10-1 and TRBJ1-1; D remains ambiguous. Trimming shortened V by 0 bases and J by 6 bases, and 14 bases separated the two germline ends. The germline V gene encodes CDR1 WNHNN and CDR2 SYGVQD (reference sequence). This CDR3 region has 15 residues. CDR3 residues: CASSESGCKVAEAFF. The CDR3 coding sequence is TGCGCCAGCAGTGAGTCGGGCTGTAAGGTGGCTGAAGCTTTCTTT.